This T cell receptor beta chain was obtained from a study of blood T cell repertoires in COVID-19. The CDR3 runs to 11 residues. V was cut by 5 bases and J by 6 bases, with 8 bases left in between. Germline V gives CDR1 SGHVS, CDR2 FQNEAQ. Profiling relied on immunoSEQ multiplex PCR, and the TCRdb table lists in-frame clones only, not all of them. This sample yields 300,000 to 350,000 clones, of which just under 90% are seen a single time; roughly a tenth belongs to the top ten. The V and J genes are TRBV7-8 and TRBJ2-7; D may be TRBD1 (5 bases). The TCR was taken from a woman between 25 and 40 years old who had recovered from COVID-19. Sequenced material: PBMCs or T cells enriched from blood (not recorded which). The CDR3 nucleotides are TGTGCCAGCAGCCTAGGGGCCGAGCAGTACTTC. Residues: CASSLGAEQYF.